This is a list of T cell receptor beta chains from one sample in a study of tumor-infiltrating lymphocytes in localized non-small cell lung cancer. TCRdb's copy holds only in-frame clones and misses some; the assay was immunoSEQ multiplex PCR. Of 13,000 or so clones in the sample, around three fifths are singletons; the top ten hold less than 9%. Sequencing was performed on lung tumor tissue. All receptors come from a human donor with non-small cell lung cancer. CDR3s leave out the opening cysteine and the closing phenylalanine or tryptophan.

v_call | cdr3_aa
TRBV4-1 | ASSQEVTQPQH
TRBV2 | ASSEDTDTQY
TRBV11-1 | ASSLGWPGGDKAYEQY
TRBV10-3 | AIRGDTKYEQY
TRBV18 | ASSLQGAGELF
TRBV6-5 | ASSSPGQGGHEQF
TRBV7-2 | ASTLLPAASYDGYT
TRBV18 | ASSPPSASTDTQY
TRBV12-5 | ASGSHSSYTEAF
TRBV30 | AWDREQGDGYT
TRBV6-4 | ASAGESSYNEQF
TRBV5-1 | ASSWRTGANADTQY
TRBV5-1 | ASTTGGVAF
TRBV5-1 | ASKPVTGDTGELF
TRBV18 | ASSVGNYGYT
TRBV18 | ASSPWTSSEQY
TRBV7-2 | ASRSQGGNSPLH
TRBV5-4 | ASSVDSQGTQY
TRBV5-1 | ASSSGGGGKAYEQY
TRBV5-1 | ASSLDGLNQPQH
TRBV7-8 | ASSFQTSGYEQY
TRBV5-4 | ASSLEGSSRSNQPQH
TRBV7-9 | ASSFPESPTELF
TRBV7-9 | ASSLDRNSPLH
TRBV7-3 | ASSSRDQRPTQY
TRBV28 | ASRPAGVYGYT
TRBV19 | ASSSGGGAWFETQY
TRBV28 | ASRADVGNTGELF
TRBV6-5 | ASKRQDEQY
TRBV29-1 | SVGQGATGETQY
TRBV7-2 | ASSFGWGTDTQY
TRBV29-1 | SVRKLAGNDEQY
TRBV2 | ASSKQENTEAF
TRBV6-1 | ASSPMTAGGREQY
TRBV5-1 | ASSLTLAGGPAGELF
TRBV4-2 | ASSLGDYGYT